The clone carrying this TCR beta chain was seen more than once but under ten times. Its specificity is unknown. Germline lookup yields CDR1 SGHDN and CDR2 FVKESK. The CDR3 sequence is 13 residues long. V dropped 4 bases and J dropped 1 base, with 7 bases sitting between them. These data originate in a study of cytomegalovirus exposure and HLA in healthy donors. This cohort consisted of healthy bone marrow donors. Overall study results and limits: In a later analysis, TCR beta V- and J-gene trimming was associated with a missense DCLRE1C variant. Sequencing likely generated an artifact that appeared as a cluster of highly shared sequence variants. Among donors in an Asian-associated ancestry cluster, a later analysis reportedly found fewer N-insertions than the roughly 610-donor mean.

PCR employed 60 Vbeta and 13 Jbeta primers. The assay was immunoSEQ multiplex PCR, and TCRdb's table has in-frame clones only and misses some. The sample lists about 150,000 clones, approximately 80% occurring once. This TCR was recovered from a boy aged 2 to 9 in good health and CMV-seronegative. The J gene is TRBJ1-1, the V gene TRBV14; D gene unclear. The sequenced sample was PBMCs. CDR3 bases: TGTGCCAGCAGCCTCCACAAGAACACTGAAGCTTTCTTT. Translated: CASSLHKNTEAFF.